The clone carrying this T cell receptor beta chain was counted a few times. Its antigen remains unknown. Germline CDR1 SGHAT, CDR2 FQNNGV. The V gene lost 5 bases and the J gene lost 2 bases, with 16 bases spanning the gap. This CDR3 has 15 amino acids. No fewer than 5.5 micrograms of total RNA were isolated from every sample. The sample originates from a study of blood T cells in healthy people across ages. Findings and caveats of the study: As age increased, TCR beta diversity per million T cells fell in a roughly linear fashion. Greater diversity and more naive CD4+ cells were seen in long-lived donors than in aged donors. Donor CMV status was unknown, possibly confounding expanded clonotype changes.

Primed by a sample-barcoded 5' primer and a J-beta primer mix, a second PCR proceeded for roughly 7 to 12 cycles. TCRdb recomputed calls from the 5' RACE reads with MiXCR, one row per CDR3 protein. The table shows 1.8 million or so distinct CDR3 sequences, with about 39% occurring only once. The specimen was blood. The rearrangement links TRBV11-2 to TRBJ2-7; D is perhaps TRBD1 or TRBD2 (6 bases each). The receptor was isolated from a human donor in good health. In DNA, the CDR3 is TGTGCCAGCAGCAGAGTAGGGGGGCGCCCCTACGAGCAGTACTTC. It codes for CASSRVGGRPYEQYF.